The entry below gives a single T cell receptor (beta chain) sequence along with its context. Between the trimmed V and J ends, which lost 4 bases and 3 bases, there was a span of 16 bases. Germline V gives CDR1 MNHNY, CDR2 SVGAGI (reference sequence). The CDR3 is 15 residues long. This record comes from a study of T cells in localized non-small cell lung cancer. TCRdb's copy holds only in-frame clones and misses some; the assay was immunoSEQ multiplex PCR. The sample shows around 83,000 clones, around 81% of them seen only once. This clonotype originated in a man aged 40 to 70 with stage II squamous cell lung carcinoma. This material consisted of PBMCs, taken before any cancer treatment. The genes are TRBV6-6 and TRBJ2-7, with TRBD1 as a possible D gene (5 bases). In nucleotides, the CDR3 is TGTGCCAGCAGTTCCCCAGGGCGAGGTATCTACGAGCAGTACTTC. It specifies CASSSPGRGIYEQYF.